Each of the 5 T cell receptor beta chains below was sequenced from the same sample in a study of OX40 agonist ivuxolimab in advanced cancers. The data were produced by immunoSEQ multiplex PCR, yet TCRdb's version contains in-frame clones alone and is incomplete. The table records 44,000 or so clones, around 74% of them present only once. Sequencing used CD4+ or CD8+ T cells sorted from blood, obtained in a trial of the OX40 agonist ivuxolimab. Every receptor here comes from an adult with an advanced solid tumor such as melanoma, head and neck, liver or kidney cancer.

This clone occurred a few times. The genes are TRBV29-1 and TRBJ2-3; D is undetermined. The V end was cut by 2 bases, the J end by 3 bases, with 18 bases between. The CDR3 runs 16 residues. Looked up from germline, CDR1 is SQVTM and CDR2 is ANQGSEA. The CDR3: CSVETGLSLRTDTQYF. The CDR3 nucleotides are TGCAGCGTTGAAACCGGGCTGAGCTTAAGGACAGATACGCAGTATTTT.

This clone was recorded a few times. The chain employs TRBV10-3 and TRBJ2-1; 8 bases align to TRBD2. This CDR3 contains 14 residues. With V trimmed by 7 bases and J by 2 bases, 4 bases remained unmatched. CDR1 and CDR2 from the germline V gene are ENHRY and SYGVKD. The CDR3 reads CAIKELAAYNEQFF. CDR3 nucleotides: TGTGCCATCAAGGAACTAGCGGCCTACAATGAGCAGTTCTTC.

The chain combines TRBV2 with TRBJ2-3; TRBD1 agrees at 9 bases. With V trimmed by 7 bases and J by 2 bases, 16 bases remained unmatched. CDR3 length: 18 residues. CDR1 and CDR2 from the germline V gene are SNHLY and FYNNEI. Here the CDR3 DNA reads TGTGCCAGCATTCTCAGGGGACAGGGCAGATGGTACACAGATACGCAGTATTTT. It is translated as CASILRGQGRWYTDTQYF.

The chain uses TRBV29-1 and TRBJ2-7, with 7 bases that match TRBD2. The V segment lost 4 bases and the J segment 2 bases; nucleotides outside the gene matches: 2. The CDR3 is 12 residues long. From germline, CDR1 is SQVTM and CDR2 ANQGSEA. In DNA, the CDR3 is TGCAGCGTTGTCCGGGGGGCCTACGAGCAGTACTTC. This codes for CSVVRGAYEQYF.

V usage is TRBV4-3 and J usage is TRBJ2-5; no definite D call. Germline CDR1 is LGHNA and CDR2 is YSLEER. V was pared by 0 bases and J by 5 bases, with 13 bases between. The CDR3 contains 15 residues. DNA of the CDR3: TGCGCCAGCAGCCAAGATGGCCTCAGGACGGAGACCCAGTACTTC. It specifies CASSQDGLRTETQYF.